These T cell receptor beta chains were read from a single sample in a study of glioma-infiltrating T cells after dendritic cell vaccination. Sequencing was performed with immunoSEQ multiplex PCR; in TCRdb, only in-frame clones are kept and a portion is missing. Of 75,000 to 100,000 clones listed, around 80% are singletons. Sequences were derived from blood, sampled before dendritic cell vaccination. The receptors come from a human donor with glioblastoma. The CDR3 runs from the conserved cysteine through the conserved F or W. A D gene is named only where the DNA matches it firmly.

TRBJ2-5 | TRBV5-6 | . | CASSFQRVRETQYF | TGTGCCAGCAGCTTTCAGAGGGTTCGGGAGACCCAGTACTTC
TRBJ1-2 | TRBV10-3 | . | CAISESGPQRKVGGYTF | TGTGCCATCAGTGAGTCGGGGCCGCAAAGAAAAGTGGGTGGCTACACCTTC
TRBJ1-1 | TRBV6-5 | . | CASRTRIRGNTEAFF | TGTGCCAGCAGAACTCGGATTAGAGGGAACACTGAAGCTTTCTTT
TRBJ2-3 | TRBV27 | . | CAPRGDSPMYF | TGTGCCCCCAGGGGGGACTCCCCTATGTATTTT
TRBJ2-5 | TRBV5-4 | TRBD1 | CASSGSLLVTGTQETQYF | TGTGCCAGCAGCGGGAGCTTATTGGTGACAGGGACGCAAGAGACCCAGTACTTC
TRBJ2-1 | TRBV14 | TRBD2 | CASSQLAGGPAYNEQFF | TGTGCCAGCAGCCAACTAGCGGGAGGTCCTGCCTACAATGAGCAGTTCTTC
TRBJ2-5 | TRBV5-4 | TRBD2 | CASSPGGGQETQYF | TGTGCCAGCAGTCCCGGGGGGGGCCAAGAGACCCAGTACTTC
TRBJ2-7 | TRBV5-6 | TRBD1 | CASSRLTGLQSQQYF | TGTGCCAGCAGCCGTTTGACAGGGCTCCAGTCCCAGCAGTACTTC
TRBJ1-5 | TRBV28 | TRBD1 | CASSRTGDYSNQPQHF | TGTGCCAGCAGCCGGACAGGTGACTATAGCAATCAGCCCCAGCATTTT
TRBJ2-5 | TRBV5-1 | TRBD1 | CASSGGQPPGTQYF | TGCGCCAGCAGCGGGGGACAGCCCCCAGGGACCCAGTACTTC
TRBJ1-2 | TRBV28 | . | CASNDADYGYTF | TGTGCCAGCAACGATGCGGACTATGGCTACACCTTC
TRBJ1-5 | TRBV2 | TRBD1 | CASSRTGGDLSNQPQHF | TGTGCCAGCAGTAGGACAGGGGGCGATTTAAGCAATCAGCCCCAGCATTTT
TRBJ1-1 | TRBV19 | . | CASSFRLNTEAFF | TGTGCCAGTAGTTTCCGGTTGAACACTGAAGCTTTCTTT
TRBJ1-1 | TRBV28 | . | CASSTQVITEAFF | TGTGCCAGCAGTACCCAGGTGATCACTGAAGCTTTCTTT
TRBJ1-2 | TRBV9 | TRBD1 | CASSQTGWNGYTF | TGTGCCAGCAGCCAGACAGGGTGGAATGGCTACACCTTC
TRBJ2-1 | TRBV4-1 | TRBD2 | CASSISGRRNNEQFF | TGCGCCAGCAGCATTAGCGGGCGCCGAAACAATGAGCAGTTCTTC
TRBJ2-5 | TRBV2 | . | CASSPVTGARETQYF | TGTGCCAGCAGTCCCGTTACTGGGGCGCGGGAGACCCAGTACTTC